This entry lists 32 T cell receptor beta chains sequenced from one sample in a study of cytomegalovirus exposure and HLA in healthy donors. Both 60 Vbeta primers and 13 Jbeta primers went into the PCR. The protocol was immunoSEQ multiplex PCR, while the TCRdb copy is restricted to in-frame clones and leaves out a portion. The top ten clones hold around 6.3% of a sample with nearly 200,000 clones, about 81% of them seen once. The specimen was PBMCs. The source is a woman aged 50 to 60 in good health and CMV-seropositive.

This clone was observed a single time. The same CDR3 is also encoded by other DNA sequences in this sample. J is TRBJ2-2 and V is TRBV9, with TRBD2 identical over 9 bases. The V gene end was trimmed by 0 bases and the J gene end by 3 bases; junction bases not matched to a gene: 3. CDR3 length equals 16 residues. The V gene's germline CDR1 is SGDLS and CDR2 YYNGEE. The CDR3: CASSVAPSGDTGELFF. For the CDR3, the DNA is TGTGCCAGCAGCGTAGCACCTAGCGGGGACACCGGGGAGCTGTTTTTT.

The chain is built from TRBV28 and TRBJ1-2, with D possibly being TRBD1 (6 bases). The CDR3 consists of 15 residues. Germline assignment: CDR1 MDHEN and CDR2 SYDVKM. Trimming left V 5 bases short and J 2 bases short, with 15 bases between. CDR3 in amino acids: CASSVGPTGNYGYTF. The CDR3 DNA reads as TGTGCCAGCAGTGTGGGGCCGACAGGCAACTATGGCTACACCTTC.

The genes are TRBV5-1 and TRBJ2-1; 7 positions agree with TRBD2. CDR3 length: 15 amino acids. Germline CDR1 and CDR2: SGHRS and YFSETQ. With V trimmed by 0 bases and J by 2 bases, 2 bases remained unmatched. The CDR3 DNA reads as TGCGCCAGCAGCTTGGGTGCGGGGGCCTACAATGAGCAGTTCTTC. Translation: CASSLGAGAYNEQFF.

V and J are TRBV5-1 and TRBJ2-4, with 8 bases matching TRBD2. The CDR3 totals 17 residues. Trimming cost V 0 bases and J 0 bases; bases outside gene matches: 5. Germline values: CDR1 SGHRS, CDR2 YFSETQ. CDR3 region: CASSLGSSGLAKNIQYF. The CDR3 DNA reads TGCGCCAGCAGCTTGGGGTCTAGCGGGTTAGCCAAAAACATTCAGTACTTC.

The CDR3 region is CASSIRTGSYNSPLHF. The CDR3 nucleotides are TGTGCCAGCAGTATCAGGACAGGGTCCTATAATTCACCCCTCCACTTT. The gene calls are TRBV27 and TRBJ1-6, with TRBD1 matching 8 bases. From germline, CDR1 is MNHEY and CDR2 SMNVEV (reference sequence). The CDR3 loop spans 16 amino acids. V gave up 5 bases and J gave up 1 base; unmatched junction bases: 4.

This clone was counted between two and nine times. The J gene is TRBJ2-7, the V gene TRBV15, with a possible D match to TRBD2 (6 bases). The CDR3 is 16 amino acids. Trimming took 1 base from V and 3 from J, leaving 16 bases between them. Germline values: CDR1 LNHNV, CDR2 YYDKDF (reference sequence). The CDR3 is CATSRGQRDSGYEQYF. The CDR3 nucleotides are TGTGCCACCAGCAGAGGGCAAAGGGACTCCGGCTACGAGCAGTACTTC. The complete variable domain, with remaining parts taken from reference TRBV15 and TRBJ2-7, reads DAMVIQNPRYQVTQFGKPVTLSCSQTLNHNVMYWYQQKSSQAPKLLFHYYDKDFNNEADTPDNFQSRRPNTSFCFLDIRSPGLGDTAMYLCATSRGQRDSGYEQYFGPGTRLTVT.

The V gene is TRBV21-1, the J gene TRBJ2-1; the D segment call TRBD1 is taken from the table without a DNA check. TRBV21-1 is listed as a pseudogene. This CDR3 has 14 amino acids. The CDR3 bases are TGTGCCAGCAGCAACGGACAGGGGGACAATGAGCAGTTCTTC. Translated, it gives CASSNGQGDNEQFF.

This CDR3 is CASRPGGSYEQYF. The CDR3 bases are TGTGCCAGCAGGCCAGGGGGCAGCTACGAGCAGTACTTC. The chain carries TRBV28 and TRBJ2-7; 8 bases line up with TRBD1. Germline V lookup: CDR1 MDHEN, CDR2 SYDVKM. Trimming cost V 6 bases and J 3 bases; bases outside gene matches: 4. This CDR3 contains 13 residues. Complete variable domain (other parts from reference TRBV28 and TRBJ2-7): DVKVTQSSRYLVKRTGEKVFLECVQDMDHENMFWYRQDPGLGLRLIYFSYDVKMKEKGDIPEGYSVSREKKERFSLILESASTNQTSMYLCASRPGGSYEQYFGPGTRLTVT.

This clone showed up just a few times. V and J are TRBV11-2 and TRBJ2-5, with 8 positions matching TRBD2. CDR1 and CDR2 from the germline V gene are SGHAT and FQNNGV. CDR3 length equals 14 residues. Unmatched junction bases numbered 7, after V lost 5 bases and J lost 5 bases. CDR3 in amino acids: CASSLRSGGETQYF. The DNA of the CDR3 is TGTGCCAGCAGCCTAAGATCGGGGGGGGAGACCCAGTACTTC.

The CDR3 region is CSVPGTSGSGAKNIQYF. As DNA, the CDR3 is TGCAGCGTCCCCGGGACTAGCGGGTCCGGGGCCAAAAACATTCAGTACTTC. The chain couples TRBV29-1 to TRBJ2-4, with TRBD2 matching over 12 bases. Germline V gene sequence: CDR1 SQVTM, CDR2 ANQGSEA. This CDR3 contains 17 residues. The ends lost 6 bases at V and 1 base at J; junction bases unmatched: 10.

J is TRBJ2-7 and V is TRBV5-1, with 15 bases that match TRBD2. This CDR3 is 20 amino acids long. The V gene's germline CDR1 is SGHRS and CDR2 YFSETQ. V trimming: 4 bases; J trimming: 3 bases; junction bases outside the gene matches: 17. CDR3 DNA: TGCGCCAGCAGCCCACGACCCGGGACTAGCGGGGGGATAGGTCTCTACGAGCAGTACTTC. Encoded protein: CASSPRPGTSGGIGLYEQYF.

The chain carries TRBV5-4 and TRBJ2-7; 7 nucleotides match TRBD2. V was pared by 5 bases and J by 5 bases, with 13 bases of the junction left unmatched. This CDR3 is 15 amino acids long. Germline CDR1 SGHNT, CDR2 YYREEE (reference sequence). CDR3 coding DNA: TGTGCCAGCAGTCACGGGGGGACGGGGAAGGACGAGCAGTACTTC. Protein: CASSHGGTGKDEQYF.

This chain links TRBV15 with TRBJ2-3; D remains ambiguous. The CDR3 has 14 residues. V lost 5 bases to trimming and J lost 4 bases, with 13 bases between them. Per germline, CDR1 LNHNV and CDR2 YYDKDF (reference sequence). This chain's CDR3 is CATSVGASADTQYF. The CDR3 DNA follows: TGTGCCACCAGCGTGGGCGCTTCGGCAGATACGCAGTATTTT.

The rearrangement joins TRBV10-3 to TRBJ2-2; D may be TRBD2 (5 bases). Germline V CDR1 and CDR2: ENHRY, SYGVKD. This CDR3 is built from 15 residues. The V end lost 3 bases, the J end lost 4 bases, and 12 bases lay between the germline ends. The CDR3 is CAISDGNKGTGELFF. In DNA form, the CDR3 reads TGTGCCATCAGTGACGGGAATAAGGGCACCGGGGAGCTGTTTTTT.

This clone has a single count. This chain connects TRBV7-9 to TRBJ2-1; 8 bases map to TRBD2. The CDR3 length is 16 residues. Losses at the gene ends were 2 bases for V and 7 bases for J; bases not matched to a gene: 10. Germline loops: CDR1 SEHNR, CDR2 FQNEAQ (reference sequence). The CDR3 sequence is CASSLWGGGPGNEQFF. CDR3 DNA sequence: TGTGCCAGCAGCTTATGGGGCGGGGGGCCGGGGAATGAGCAGTTCTTC.

The rearrangement joins TRBV5-5 to TRBJ1-1, with D perhaps TRBD1 (6 bases). Per germline, CDR1 SGHKS and CDR2 YYEKEE (reference sequence). The germline V and J ends were trimmed by 7 bases and 4 bases, with 14 bases remaining between them. The CDR3 has 13 amino acids. This chain's CDR3 is CASQGQLITEAFF. The DNA of the CDR3 is TGTGCCAGCCAAGGACAGTTAATCACTGAAGCTTTCTTT.

This CDR3 is CASSVGLAGRGETQYF. The CDR3 DNA reads as TGTGCCAGCAGCGTGGGTTTGGCCGGGCGAGGGGAGACCCAGTACTTC. The chain is built from TRBV5-6 and TRBJ2-5; a possible D gene is TRBD2 (5 bases). CDR1 SGHDT and CDR2 YYEEEE come from the germline V gene. There are 16 residues in the CDR3. Trimming cost V 4 bases and J 5 bases, with 21 bases left between them.

In DNA, the CDR3 is TGTGCCAGCAGCTTAGAGTGTAGGGAGCAGACCTACGAGCAGTACTTC. Amino acid sequence: CASSLECREQTYEQYF. The chain has TRBV11-3 and TRBJ2-7, with D possibly matching TRBD2 (5 bases). This CDR3 has 16 amino acids. Germline CDR1 SGHNT, CDR2 YENEEA. The V and J ends lost 0 bases and 2 bases respectively, with 14 bases between them.

V usage is TRBV15 and J usage is TRBJ1-4; 8 bases map to TRBD1. Losses at the gene ends were 3 bases for V and 5 bases for J; bases not matched to a gene: 5. CDR3 length equals 15 residues. CDR1 is LNHNV, CDR2 YYDKDF, per germline (reference sequence). CDR3 in amino acids: CATSSGDRRNEKLFF. DNA for the CDR3: TGTGCCACCAGCAGTGGGGACAGGCGAAATGAAAAACTGTTTTTT.

V is TRBV5-6 and J is TRBJ1-6, with 12 bases matching TRBD1. V shed 4 bases and J 9 bases; nucleotides not matched to a gene: 14. CDR3 length: 18 amino acids. Germline CDR1 is SGHDT and CDR2 is YYEEEE. The CDR3, as DNA: TGTGCCAGCAGCCGCCCCGGGACAGGGGGCATTATGCGTTCACCCCTCCACTTT. It codes for CASSRPGTGGIMRSPLHF.

This clone was recorded once. The CDR3 DNA is TGTGCCAGCAGCCACTCAAACCACGAGCAGTACTTC. Translating gives CASSHSNHEQYF. The rearrangement links TRBV28 to TRBJ2-7; D ambiguous. The V gene's germline CDR1 is MDHEN and CDR2 SYDVKM. This CDR3 is 12 amino acids long. V was cut by 6 bases and J by 5 bases, with 11 bases left in between.

The genes are TRBV19 and TRBJ2-7, with a possible D match to TRBD2 (5 bases). The CDR3 covers 15 residues. V was shortened by 0 bases and J by 4 bases, with 13 bases between the two germline ends. Germline lookup yields CDR1 LNHDA and CDR2 SQIVND (reference sequence). The CDR3 protein is CASSIDRSRGYEQYF. For the CDR3, the DNA is TGTGCCAGTAGTATAGATCGATCCCGGGGATACGAGCAGTACTTC. The entire variable domain, with the rest obtained from reference TRBV19 and TRBJ2-7, is as follows: DGGITQSPKYLFRKEGQNVTLSCEQNLNHDAMYWYRQDPGQGLRLIYYSQIVNDFQKGDIAEGYSVSREKKESFPLTVTSAQKNPTAFYLCASSIDRSRGYEQYFGPGTRLTVT.

J is TRBJ2-7 and V is TRBV19; TRBD2 aligns across 9 bases. The J segment lost 3 bases and the V segment lost 2 bases, leaving 5 bases of the junction unmatched. The V gene's germline CDR1 is LNHDA and CDR2 SQIVND (reference sequence). The CDR3 is 15 residues long. The CDR3 is CASSILTSGHYEQYF. The CDR3 DNA follows: TGTGCCAGTAGTATACTGACTAGCGGCCACTACGAGCAGTACTTC.

This clone has only a few counts. The V and J genes are TRBV7-9 and TRBJ2-2; 8 bases line up with TRBD2. This CDR3 is 16 amino acids long. Unmatched junction bases numbered 9, after V lost 5 bases and J lost 4 bases. The germline V gene encodes CDR1 SEHNR and CDR2 FQNEAQ (reference sequence). CDR3 amino acids: CASSPGSGGRTGELFF. CDR3 DNA: TGTGCCAGCAGCCCCGGGAGCGGGGGTCGCACCGGGGAGCTGTTTTTT.

The chain is built from TRBV6-5 and TRBJ2-5, with 7 bases lining up with TRBD1. Per germline, CDR1 MNHEY and CDR2 SVGAGI. Trimming removed 2 bases from V and 5 bases from J; junction bases left unmatched: 11. The CDR3 consists of 16 residues. As DNA, the CDR3 is TGTGCCAGCAGTTACAGCCCGGGACAGACGGGGGAGACCCAGTACTTC. Its translation: CASSYSPGQTGETQYF.

This chain joins TRBV10-1 and TRBJ2-3; TRBD1 matches at 10 bases. Unmatched junction bases numbered 3, after V lost 4 bases and J lost 2 bases. The CDR3 is 15 residues long. Per the germline V gene, CDR1 is WNHNN and CDR2 is SYGVQD (reference sequence). CDR3 sequence reads: CASSGTGGNTDTQYF. CDR3 in DNA: TGCGCCAGCAGTGGGACAGGGGGAAACACAGATACGCAGTATTTT.

V and J are TRBV5-8 and TRBJ1-3; TRBD1 matches 9 bases. The trim removed 2 bases at V and 4 bases at J, leaving 7 bases unmatched. In germline, CDR1 is SGHTS, CDR2 YDEGEE. The CDR3 contains 16 residues. The DNA of the CDR3 is TGTGCCAGCAGCTTATGGGACAGGGCCCAGGGAAACACCATATATTTT. It yields the protein CASSLWDRAQGNTIYF.

The chain combines TRBV28 with TRBJ2-1, with TRBD2 as a possible D gene (6 bases). Per the germline V gene, CDR1 is MDHEN and CDR2 is SYDVKM. Trimming pared 8 bases from V and 1 base from J, leaving 15 bases between. The CDR3 is 15 amino acids. The CDR3 coding sequence is TGTGCCAGCGTAGGTGGCGGGGTGTCCTACAATGAGCAGTTCTTC. It yields the protein CASVGGGVSYNEQFF.

The rearrangement uses TRBV29-1 and TRBJ2-3, with D possibly TRBD1 on 6 matching bases. V shed 7 bases and J shed 6 bases, with 8 bases lying between them. CDR3 length: 10 residues. Per the germline V gene, CDR1 is SQVTM and CDR2 is ANQGSEA. CDR3 DNA: TGCAGCGGCCAGGGGGATACGCAGTATTTT. It specifies CSGQGDTQYF.

This clone was seen once. V and J are TRBV11-2 and TRBJ2-5; TRBD1 matches 8 bases. Germline lookup yields CDR1 SGHAT and CDR2 FQNNGV. The CDR3 has 17 residues. After removal of 5 bases from V and 6 bases from J, the junction contained 17 bases not matched to a gene. The DNA for the CDR3 is TGTGCCAGCAGCCGTGGCAGGGGGCGCGTGGGAGAAAAGACCCAGTACTTC. Protein: CASSRGRGRVGEKTQYF.

The J gene is TRBJ2-1, the V gene TRBV19; D is uncertain. The V gene lost 1 base and the J gene lost 7 bases, with 11 bases spanning the gap. Germline V lookup: CDR1 LNHDA, CDR2 SQIVND (reference sequence). The length of the CDR3 is 14 residues. CDR3 DNA sequence: TGTGCCAGTAGTATAGGAGATCTGAGAAATGAGCAGTTCTTC. Translated, it gives CASSIGDLRNEQFF. Variable domain in full (rest from reference TRBV19 and TRBJ2-1): DGGITQSPKYLFRKEGQNVTLSCEQNLNHDAMYWYRQDPGQGLRLIYYSQIVNDFQKGDIAEGYSVSREKKESFPLTVTSAQKNPTAFYLCASSIGDLRNEQFFGPGTRLTVL.

The V call is TRBV5-4, the J call TRBJ2-1, with a tentative D call TRBD1 (6 bases). The germline gives CDR1 SGHNT, CDR2 YYREEE (reference sequence). V was clipped by 0 bases and J by 4 bases, with 11 bases between them. The CDR3 is 15 residues long. DNA for the CDR3: TGTGCCAGCAGCTTGGCCGACAGGCTGTACAATGAGCAGTTCTTC. As protein: CASSLADRLYNEQFF.